This is a list of T cell receptor beta chains from one sample in a study of CD8+CD57+ T cells in acquired aplastic anemia. Each CDR3 protein is one row after TCRdb ran MiXCR on the reads. This sample has roughly 160,000 distinct CDR3 sequences, with 60% to 80% found just once. Input material: sorted CD4+, CD8+, or CD8+CD57+ T cells (not recorded which) from PBMCs. The source of these receptors is a human donor with aplastic anemia. Each CDR3 is given with its conserved first and last residue. Fields, in order: V gene, J gene, D gene, clone size, CDR3 DNA, CDR3 protein. A D gene is named only where the DNA matches it firmly. Where a row states a size, it is once, few, many or the class of an expanded clone; other rows omit it.

TRBV5-6,TRBJ2-3,TRBD2,few,TGTGCCAGCAGCTTGGTTACTAGCGGGAGTGTGTGGATCGGCACAGATACGCAGTATTTT,CASSLVTSGSVWIGTDTQYF
TRBV15,TRBJ2-5,.,.,TGTGCCACCAGCAGAGAAGAGACCCAGTACTTC,CATSREETQYF
TRBV4-3,TRBJ1-1,.,many,TGCGCCAGCAGCCAAGAGGGATCACGACTTGAAGCTTTCTTT,CASSQEGSRLEAFF
TRBV20-1,TRBJ2-7,.,.,TGCAGTGCGCTCGCTGAACAGGCGCAGTACTTC,CSALAEQAQYF
TRBV7-6,TRBJ1-2,TRBD1,few,TGTGCCAGCAGCTATGACAGGGGCTATGGCTACACCTTC,CASSYDRGYGYTF
TRBV2,TRBJ1-1,.,.,TGTGCCAGCAGTGATCGTCCCGCAGGGGACACTGAAGCTTTCTTT,CASSDRPAGDTEAFF
TRBV9,TRBJ1-3,.,.,TGTGCCAGCAGCCCCGGGACACACTCTGGAAACACCATATATTTT,CASSPGTHSGNTIYF
TRBV14,TRBJ2-1,.,few,TGTGCCAGCAGGGGGACGGGACATGCCCGCAATGAGCAGTTCTTC,CASRGTGHARNEQFF
TRBV20-1,TRBJ2-5,TRBD2,.,TGCAGTGCCCCCCCGCTAGCGGACCTCCGGGCCCAGTACTTC,CSAPPLADLRAQYF
TRBV20-1,TRBJ1-2,.,.,TGCAGTGCTAGGGCTCCGGGAGACTTCTATGGCTACACCTTC,CSARAPGDFYGYTF
TRBV25-1,TRBJ2-7,TRBD1,.,TGTGCCAGCAGTTACTCACCGGGACAGGGATACGACGAGCAGTACTTC,CASSYSPGQGYDEQYF
TRBV11-3,TRBJ2-3,.,.,TGTGCCAGCAAAGGAACCACAGATACGCAGTATTTT,CASKGTTDTQYF
TRBV20-1,TRBJ2-7,TRBD1,.,TGCAGTGCCAGAGTAACGGGACAGGTTGAGGACGAGCAGTACTTC,CSARVTGQVEDEQYF
TRBV11-3,TRBJ1-1,.,many,TGTGCCAGCAGCTGGTCCGGGGACACTGAAGCTTTCTTT,CASSWSGDTEAFF
TRBV19,TRBJ1-2,.,.,TGTGCCAGTAAGACACCGCGGCATGGCTGCACCTTC,CASKTPRHGCTF
TRBV7-9,TRBJ1-2,.,.,TGTGCCAGCAGCTCTAGACAGACGGGATATGGCTACACCTTC,CASSSRQTGYGYTF
TRBV19,TRBJ2-5,TRBD2,.,TGTGCCAGTAGTAGACGGACTAGCGGGGAGCAAGAGACCCAGTACTTC,CASSRRTSGEQETQYF
TRBV7-3,TRBJ2-1,.,.,TGTGCCAGCAGCTTAGAAGGTCTATACTACAATGAGCAGTTCTTC,CASSLEGLYYNEQFF
TRBV7-3,TRBJ2-1,.,.,TGTGCCAGCAGCTCTAGGGCGGCCTCCTACAATGAGCAGTTCTTC,CASSSRAASYNEQFF
TRBV7-2,TRBJ2-3,.,.,TGTGCCAGCAGCTTAGCGGGCGCGCGTTACGAGCAGTATTTT,CASSLAGARYEQYF
TRBV10-1,TRBJ2-5,.,once,TGCGCCAGCAGTGATTTGGGAATTCTTGAGACCCAGTACTTC,CASSDLGILETQYF
TRBV24-1,TRBJ2-2,TRBD2,.,TGTGCCACCAGTGAATGGCCGGGACTAGCGGGAGGGGGGAACACCGGGGAGCTGTTTTTT,CATSEWPGLAGGGNTGELFF
TRBV5-6,TRBJ2-1,TRBD2,.,TGTGCCAGCAGCTTGGACGGGGGGGAGCAGTTCTTC,CASSLDGGEQFF
TRBV24-1,TRBJ2-5,TRBD2,.,TGTGCCACCAGTGCTACTCGGGAGGCCGGGAAGACCCAGTACTTC,CATSATREAGKTQYF
TRBV2,TRBJ2-5,.,.,TGTGCCAGCGAATCGGACGAAGAGACCCAGTACTTC,CASESDEETQYF
TRBV7-6,TRBJ2-7,.,.,TGTGCCAGCAGCTTATTCGAGGGGGGCATCTACGAGCAGTACTTC,CASSLFEGGIYEQYF
TRBV9,TRBJ2-7,.,.,TGTGCCAGCAGCGTAGTAGGGCAGGGAGGCGAGCAGTACTTC,CASSVVGQGGEQYF
TRBV29-1,TRBJ2-7,TRBD1,.,TGCAGCGCCGGAACCGGGACAGGGAACGAGCAGTACTTC,CSAGTGTGNEQYF
TRBV12-3/TRBV12-4,TRBJ1-2,.,.,TGTGCCAGTTGGGCCCGGGACTCTAACTATGGCTACACCTTC,CASWARDSNYGYTF
TRBV20-1,TRBJ1-1,TRBD1,.,TGCAGTGCCCACCAGGGGGATAACACTGAAGCTTTCTTT,CSAHQGDNTEAFF
TRBV6-4,TRBJ2-1,TRBD1,many,TGTGCCAGCAGTGCAGGGGGCTCCTACAATGAGCAGTTCTTC,CASSAGGSYNEQFF
TRBV2,TRBJ2-1,.,.,TGTGCCAGCACAATCACGCGCACTGAGCAGTTCTTC,CASTITRTEQFF
TRBV2,TRBJ2-7,.,.,TGTGCCAGCAGTGAACCAGGGGGGGGGTCCTACGAGCAGTACTTC,CASSEPGGGSYEQYF
TRBV2,TRBJ2-1,.,.,TGTGCCACCAGTCATGGGGGCTCCTACAATGAGCAGTTCTTC,CATSHGGSYNEQFF
TRBV5-1,TRBJ2-2,.,.,TGCGCCAGCAGCACCGGACAGGGAGGGACCGGGGAGCTGTTTTTT,CASSTGQGGTGELFF
TRBV2,TRBJ2-1,.,.,TGTGCCAGCAGTGAACCGAAACACGGCGAGCAGTTCTTC,CASSEPKHGEQFF
TRBV7-9,TRBJ2-3,.,.,TGTGCCAGCAGCCAGCCAGGGAGGCCAGATACGCAGTATTTT,CASSQPGRPDTQYF
TRBV6-4,TRBJ2-3,.,many,TGTGCCAGCAGTGTCTCGGACTCTAGCACAGATACGCAGTATTTT,CASSVSDSSTDTQYF
TRBV2,TRBJ2-7,TRBD2,.,TGTGCCAGCAGTGAATCGACCGGACTAGCGGCCTGGGAGCAGTACTTC,CASSESTGLAAWEQYF
TRBV12-3/TRBV12-4,TRBJ1-6,TRBD1,.,TGTGCCAGCAGTGAGGGGGGGGACAGGGGGCTTAGGAGCTCCTATAATTCACCCCTCCACTTT,CASSEGGDRGLRSSYNSPLHF
TRBV7-9,TRBJ1-1,.,few,TGTGCCAGCAGCCTCATGGGGGAGAACACTGAAGCTTTCTTT,CASSLMGENTEAFF
TRBV7-9,TRBJ1-3,.,.,TGTGCCAGCAGCTTAGGCCTGGGGAACACCATATATTTT,CASSLGLGNTIYF
TRBV7-3,TRBJ1-6,TRBD1,.,TGTGCCAGCAGCCTCTGGGACAGGGATCGAGGGTCACCCCTCCACTTT,CASSLWDRDRGSPLHF
TRBV29-1,TRBJ2-1,.,many,TGCAGCGGGGGTTCCGGCAATGAGCAGTTCTTC,CSGGSGNEQFF
TRBV7-9,TRBJ2-7,TRBD1,many,TGTGCCAGCAGCACCCCCGGGACAGACGAGCAGTACTTC,CASSTPGTDEQYF